These T cell receptor beta chains were read from a single sample in a study of T-cell memory formation after mild COVID-19. TCRdb re-called the 5' RACE reads through MiXCR, storing one row per CDR3 protein. The sample lists about 320,000 distinct CDR3 sequences, more than 13% occurring once. The sample was PBMCs or a T cell subset sorted from them (not recorded which). These receptor sequences come from a man aged 18 to 30 who had mild COVID-19 (a few samples of this study predate the infection). Cell type and time point are not known. The CDR3 runs from the conserved cysteine through the conserved F or W. Each record gives: V gene, D gene, J gene, clone size, CDR3 DNA, CDR3 protein. A D gene is named only where the DNA matches it firmly. Rows give clone size only sometimes, using once, few, many, or a class for an expanded clone.

TRBV20-1	-	TRBJ1-3	few	TGCAGTGCTAGAGTTTGGTCTGGGGGGTCTGGAAACACCATATATTTT	CSARVWSGGSGNTIYF
TRBV11-2	TRBD2	TRBJ2-1	few	TGTGCCAGCAGCTTAGGCTTAGCGGGGGGGAACAATGAGCAGTTCTTC	CASSLGLAGGNNEQFF
TRBV6-1	-	TRBJ1-1	few	TGTGCCAGCAGTGAACCCGGGTTTCAAGCTTTCTTT	CASSEPGFQAFF
TRBV7-9	-	TRBJ2-1	few	TGTGCCAGCAGCTTAGCGAAAGGGGACAATGAGCAGTTCTTC	CASSLAKGDNEQFF
TRBV7-2	TRBD1	TRBJ1-4	few	TGTGCCAGCAGCTTAGGTGCAGGGGGCCTGTTTTTT	CASSLGAGGLFF
TRBV7-2	-	TRBJ1-4	-	TGTGCCAGCAGAGAAGCCGGGACTCCAAGCGGAAAACTGTTTTTT	CASREAGTPSGKLFF
TRBV10-3	TRBD2	TRBJ2-1	few	TGTGCCATCCGCCCCGGGGGGAATGAGCAGTTCTTC	CAIRPGGNEQFF
TRBV19	-	TRBJ1-1	few	TGTGCCAGTAGTATGACGGCGGCCCGGAACACTGAAGCTTTCTTT	CASSMTAARNTEAFF
TRBV20-1	-	TRBJ2-7	few	TGCAGTGCTAGAGGGGACTCCCACCGCTACGAGCAGTACTTC	CSARGDSHRYEQYF
TRBV7-2	TRBD2	TRBJ2-5	many	TGTGCCAGCAGCATCCGACTAGCGGGGGGGGGGACCCAGTACTTC	CASSIRLAGGGTQYF
TRBV10-3	-	TRBJ2-5	many	TGTGCCATCAGCCGAGAGGGGGAGACCCAGTACTTC	CAISREGETQYF
TRBV5-1	TRBD2	TRBJ2-5	-	TGCGCCAGCAGCTTGGCCCGGCAGGGAGGGCCACAAGAGACCCAGTACTTC	CASSLARQGGPQETQYF
TRBV30	-	TRBJ2-1	few	TGTGCCTGGAGTGTATTTAGGGCCGGGTTGGTCTTC	CAWSVFRAGLVF
TRBV9	-	TRBJ1-1	few	TGTGCCAGCAGCGTAGAACCAGGGGCCCAGTCAGCTTTCTTT	CASSVEPGAQSAFF
TRBV7-9	-	TRBJ1-1	few	TGTGCCAGCAGCTACGAGGGATTATGGACTGAAGCTTTCTTT	CASSYEGLWTEAFF
TRBV7-8	-	TRBJ1-5	many	TGTGCCAGCAGCTTAGGCAGCCGTAATCAGCCCCAGCATTTT	CASSLGSRNQPQHF
TRBV18	-	TRBJ2-3	many	TGTGCCAGCTCCCCGACCGGGCCCCCTATGGATACGCAGTATTTT	CASSPTGPPMDTQYF
TRBV3-1	-	TRBJ2-1	-	TGTGCCAGCAGCACCCAATCTCGGGGGAATACTGAGCAGTTCTTC	CASSTQSRGNTEQFF
TRBV5-6	TRBD2	TRBJ2-2	few	TGTGCCAGCAGCTTGGGCGGGGGATTCACCGGGGAGCTGTTTTTT	CASSLGGGFTGELFF
TRBV11-2	TRBD2	TRBJ2-7	-	TGTGCCAGCAGCTTCAGCGGGAGGTCTTCCTACGAGCAGTACTTC	CASSFSGRSSYEQYF
TRBV12-3/TRBV12-4	-	TRBJ2-3	many	TGTGCCAGCAGTTTAACCACTGGGAGCACAGATACGCAGTATTTT	CASSLTTGSTDTQYF
TRBV7-2	-	TRBJ1-3	many	TGTGCCAGCAGCCCCGGGCCTTTAGCGGACACCATATATTTT	CASSPGPLADTIYF
TRBV4-3	-	TRBJ2-3	-	TGCGCCAGCAGCCAGGGTGGCCTGCCAGATACGCAGTATTTT	CASSQGGLPDTQYF
TRBV2	-	TRBJ1-2	-	TGTGCCAGCAGGTCCGACAGTATACGGGGCTACACCTTC	CASRSDSIRGYTF
TRBV30	-	TRBJ2-7	-	TGTGCCTGGAGTGTAGGTAATGACGAGCAGTACTTC	CAWSVGNDEQYF
TRBV7-3	-	TRBJ2-6	many	TGTGCCAGCACCACCCACTGGGCAGCGAGGTTTAACGTCCTGACTTTC	CASTTHWAARFNVLTF
TRBV5-5	-	TRBJ1-5	-	TGTGCCAGCAGCTCTGGACACCTTAGCAATCAGCCCCAGCATTTT	CASSSGHLSNQPQHF
TRBV4-2	-	TRBJ2-5	many	TGTGCCAGCAGCCAAGGGGGGACCGAAGAGACCCAGTACTTC	CASSQGGTEETQYF
TRBV18	TRBD1	TRBJ2-6	-	TGTGCCAGCTCACCACGTGTGCCGGGACAGACTTCGCGAGCCAACGTCCTGACTTTC	CASSPRVPGQTSRANVLTF